The subject of this entry is one TCR beta chain. What it binds is not known. This sample was included in a study of T cell repertoires in cytomegalovirus infection. Study at large: Evidence of both CMV infection and a matching HLA type came from public TCR beta signatures. Points from the study as a whole: The ex vivo response was dominated by HLA-C-restricted CMV-specific TCR beta clonotypes. Summed public TCR beta family frequency identified CMV carriers bearing the relevant HLA.

V lost 6 bases, J lost 4 bases, and 5 bases stayed unmatched. Germline V lookup: CDR1 MDHEN, CDR2 SYDVKM. This CDR3 has 14 residues. MiXCR was run by TCRdb on the reads, yielding one entry per CDR3 protein. Here the sample spans fewer than 200,000 distinct CDR3 sequences, approximately 19% being singletons. The specimen was PBMCs. The source is a human donor in good health (CMV status not recorded). Some clones in this sample may be carry-over from other donors' samples. The V and J genes are TRBV28 and TRBJ2-5; 10 bases line up with TRBD1. In nucleotides, the CDR3 is TGTGCCAGCAGCGATGGGACAGGGGCAGAGACCCAGTACTTC. This gives the protein CASSDGTGAETQYF.